This TCR beta chain was recorded in a study of blood T cell repertoires in COVID-19. Study-level information: Sites across the United States, Italy and Spain contributed samples from acute and convalescent COVID-19. Sources were T cells, B-cell-depleted T cells, or PBMCs; the material itself was cDNA or gDNA.

Under the authors' procedure: Amplifying reference gene primers gave estimates of nucleated cell counts. The assay was immunoSEQ multiplex PCR, and TCRdb's table has in-frame clones only and misses some. That table furnishes V, J and clone size, whereas the DNA furnished D and trimming. The top ten hold about 2.6% of the sample, which has 170,000 or so clones, around 87% seen once. V gave up 1 base and J gave up 5 bases; unmatched junction bases: 2. The CDR3 has 14 amino acids. Germline V lookup: CDR1 LGHDT, CDR2 YNNKEL (reference sequence). V usage is TRBV3-1 (or the pseudogene TRBV3-2) and J usage is TRBJ2-5; 9 nucleotides agree with TRBD2. The sequenced material came from peripheral blood. The TCR comes from a man aged 40-55 years with active or convalescent COVID-19. CDR3 nucleotide sequence: TGTGCCAGCAGCCAAGCGACTAGCGGCGAGACCCAGTACTTC. Protein product: CASSQATSGETQYF.